A selection of T cell receptor beta chains follows, all from one sample in a study of graft-versus-host responses after intestinal transplantation. Libraries were prepared by immunoSEQ multiplex PCR; TCRdb keeps only in-frame clonotypes and omits some of them. The sample contains more than 65,000 clones, around 95% of which appear only once. Which antigens these TCRs recognize remains unknown. Sequencing used unstimulated CD8+ T cells sorted from spleen or lymph node cells, obtained before intestinal transplant. The receptor source for this set is a human donor who received an intestinal transplant. The CDR3 runs from the conserved cysteine through the conserved F or W. The order of the fields is D gene, V gene, J gene, clone size, CDR3 protein, CDR3 DNA. D genes are given only for firm matches. Size is omitted from some rows. Given values are once, few, many or a class for expanded clones.

d_gene: .; v_gene: TRBV19; j_gene: TRBJ2-1; abundance: .; CDR3aa: CASSHGGYNEQFF; CDR3nt: TGTGCCAGTAGCCACGGGGGCTACAATGAGCAGTTCTTC
d_gene: TRBD2; v_gene: TRBV7-4; j_gene: TRBJ2-2; abundance: .; CDR3aa: CASSSKEALAGGTGELFF; CDR3nt: TGTGCCAGCAGCTCTAAGGAGGCCCTAGCGGGAGGCACCGGGGAGCTGTTTTTT
d_gene: .; v_gene: TRBV27; j_gene: TRBJ1-1; abundance: .; CDR3aa: CASTLLTGNTEAFF; CDR3nt: TGTGCCAGCACCTTACTGACAGGGAACACTGAAGCTTTCTTT
d_gene: .; v_gene: TRBV27; j_gene: TRBJ1-1; abundance: .; CDR3aa: CASTTGVMNTEAFF; CDR3nt: TGTGCCAGCACAACGGGGGTAATGAACACTGAAGCTTTCTTT
d_gene: .; v_gene: TRBV7-8; j_gene: TRBJ1-1; abundance: .; CDR3aa: CASSLFVEAFF; CDR3nt: TGTGCCAGCAGCTTATTTGTTGAAGCTTTCTTT
d_gene: .; v_gene: TRBV18; j_gene: TRBJ1-4; abundance: .; CDR3aa: CASSRRGTNEKLFF; CDR3nt: TGTGCCAGCTCACGCAGGGGAACTAATGAAAAACTGTTTTTT
d_gene: .; v_gene: TRBV28; j_gene: TRBJ1-5; abundance: .; CDR3aa: CASSQGFWGGNQPQHF; CDR3nt: TGTGCCAGCAGCCAAGGGTTTTGGGGAGGCAATCAGCCCCAGCATTTT
d_gene: .; v_gene: TRBV4-1; j_gene: TRBJ1-1; abundance: .; CDR3aa: CASSQDQGPGEMNTEAFF; CDR3nt: TGCGCCAGCAGCCAAGATCAGGGGCCTGGAGAGATGAACACTGAAGCTTTCTTT
d_gene: .; v_gene: TRBV16; j_gene: TRBJ1-5; abundance: .; CDR3aa: CASSQSLDQPQHF; CDR3nt: TGTGCCAGCAGCCAATCGTTAGATCAGCCCCAGCATTTT
d_gene: .; v_gene: TRBV5-1; j_gene: TRBJ2-7; abundance: .; CDR3aa: CASSVGKGAPYEQYF; CDR3nt: TGCGCCAGCAGCGTTGGAAAAGGGGCCCCCTACGAGCAGTACTTC
d_gene: .; v_gene: TRBV5-4; j_gene: TRBJ2-7; abundance: .; CDR3aa: CASSTYTYEQYF; CDR3nt: TGTGCCAGCAGCACCTACACCTACGAGCAGTACTTC
d_gene: TRBD2; v_gene: TRBV18; j_gene: TRBJ2-1; abundance: once; CDR3aa: CASSPPVPGGYNEQFF; CDR3nt: TGTGCCAGCTCACCACCTGTCCCGGGAGGCTACAATGAGCAGTTCTTC
d_gene: .; v_gene: TRBV27; j_gene: TRBJ1-1; abundance: .; CDR3aa: CASILTGDHRTGWNTEAFF; CDR3nt: TGTGCCAGCATCCTCACCGGGGACCACAGGACCGGATGGAACACTGAAGCTTTCTTT
d_gene: .; v_gene: TRBV7-9; j_gene: TRBJ2-5; abundance: .; CDR3aa: CASSLLEPETQYF; CDR3nt: TGTGCCAGCAGCTTGTTGGAACCAGAGACCCAGTACTTC
d_gene: .; v_gene: TRBV13; j_gene: TRBJ2-3; abundance: .; CDR3aa: CASSGGGGGPDTQYF; CDR3nt: TGTGCCAGCAGTGGAGGCGGGGGCGGTCCAGATACGCAGTATTTT
d_gene: .; v_gene: TRBV25-1; j_gene: TRBJ1-4; abundance: .; CDR3aa: CASSVGINEKLFF; CDR3nt: TGTGCCAGCAGTGTAGGGATCAATGAAAAACTGTTTTTT
d_gene: TRBD2; v_gene: TRBV5-6; j_gene: TRBJ2-7; abundance: .; CDR3aa: CASSALSPLSGKIYEQYF; CDR3nt: TGTGCCAGCAGCGCGCTATCCCCCCTTAGCGGGAAAATATACGAGCAGTACTTC
d_gene: TRBD1; v_gene: TRBV6-5; j_gene: TRBJ1-1; abundance: .; CDR3aa: CASSLTTGATEAFF; CDR3nt: TGTGCCAGCAGTCTTACTACAGGGGCTACTGAAGCTTTCTTT
d_gene: .; v_gene: TRBV28; j_gene: TRBJ1-2; abundance: .; CDR3aa: CASSSGDYYGYTF; CDR3nt: TGTGCCAGCAGTTCTGGAGATTACTATGGCTACACCTTC
d_gene: TRBD2; v_gene: TRBV9; j_gene: TRBJ2-3; abundance: .; CDR3aa: CASSVEASGTPDTQYF; CDR3nt: TGTGCCAGCAGCGTGGAAGCTAGCGGGACCCCAGATACGCAGTATTTT
d_gene: .; v_gene: TRBV14; j_gene: TRBJ2-5; abundance: .; CDR3aa: CASSQIPLQRPETQYF; CDR3nt: TGTGCCAGCAGCCAAATCCCCCTTCAGCGCCCAGAGACCCAGTACTTC
d_gene: TRBD1; v_gene: TRBV19; j_gene: TRBJ2-7; abundance: .; CDR3aa: CATKDRSSYEQYF; CDR3nt: TGTGCCACCAAGGACAGGAGCTCCTACGAGCAGTACTTC
d_gene: TRBD1; v_gene: TRBV27; j_gene: TRBJ2-1; abundance: .; CDR3aa: CASSSRDSYYNEQFF; CDR3nt: TGTGCCAGCAGTTCCCGGGACAGTTACTACAATGAGCAGTTCTTC
d_gene: .; v_gene: TRBV19; j_gene: TRBJ1-1; abundance: .; CDR3aa: CASSRGTEAFF; CDR3nt: TGTGCCAGTAGTAGGGGCACTGAAGCTTTCTTT
d_gene: TRBD2; v_gene: TRBV27; j_gene: TRBJ2-5; abundance: .; CDR3aa: CASSPRTPAKTSGSGTQYF; CDR3nt: TGTGCCAGCAGTCCGAGGACCCCCGCTAAGACTAGCGGGAGCGGGACTCAGTACTTC
d_gene: .; v_gene: TRBV7-8; j_gene: TRBJ2-5; abundance: .; CDR3aa: CASSLGDRLETQYF; CDR3nt: TGTGCCAGCAGCTTAGGGGATCGTTTAGAGACCCAGTACTTC
d_gene: .; v_gene: TRBV6-6; j_gene: TRBJ2-7; abundance: .; CDR3aa: CASRGQTSSYEQYF; CDR3nt: TGTGCCAGCAGAGGACAGACAAGCTCCTACGAGCAGTACTTC
d_gene: TRBD2; v_gene: TRBV6-1; j_gene: TRBJ2-7; abundance: .; CDR3aa: CASSVLAGEYEQYF; CDR3nt: TGTGCCAGCAGTGTCTTAGCGGGAGAGTACGAGCAGTACTTC
d_gene: .; v_gene: TRBV6-5; j_gene: TRBJ2-7; abundance: once; CDR3aa: CASSYSLVSPYEQYF; CDR3nt: TGTGCCAGCAGTTACTCTCTAGTATCCCCCTACGAGCAGTACTTC
d_gene: .; v_gene: TRBV30; j_gene: TRBJ2-1; abundance: .; CDR3aa: CAWKDLNEQFF; CDR3nt: TGTGCCTGGAAAGACCTTAATGAGCAGTTCTTC
d_gene: TRBD2; v_gene: TRBV14; j_gene: TRBJ2-3; abundance: .; CDR3aa: CSAHEKAGASINRDTQYF; CDR3nt: TGTTCCGCCCACGAGAAGGCGGGAGCAAGCATAAATAGAGATACGCAGTATTTT
d_gene: .; v_gene: TRBV13; j_gene: TRBJ2-1; abundance: .; CDR3aa: CASSFRGEQFF; CDR3nt: TGTGCCAGCAGCTTCAGGGGTGAGCAGTTCTTC
d_gene: .; v_gene: TRBV4-1; j_gene: TRBJ1-2; abundance: .; CDR3aa: CASSQGFYGYTF; CDR3nt: TGCGCCAGCAGCCAAGGGTTCTATGGCTACACCTTC
d_gene: .; v_gene: TRBV5-1; j_gene: TRBJ2-7; abundance: .; CDR3aa: CASSLAEQTYEQYF; CDR3nt: TGCGCCAGCAGCTTGGCAGAACAGACCTACGAGCAGTACTTC
d_gene: .; v_gene: TRBV11-2; j_gene: TRBJ2-1; abundance: once; CDR3aa: CASSLVGDEQFF; CDR3nt: TGTGCCAGCAGCTTAGTTGGCGATGAGCAGTTCTTC
d_gene: TRBD1; v_gene: TRBV28; j_gene: TRBJ2-7; abundance: .; CDR3aa: CASRPGQGNYEQYF; CDR3nt: TGTGCCAGCAGGCCGGGACAGGGGAACTACGAGCAGTACTTC
d_gene: .; v_gene: TRBV27; j_gene: TRBJ1-5; abundance: .; CDR3aa: CAAGLGSNQPQHF; CDR3nt: TGTGCCGCTGGCCTTGGGTCCAATCAGCCCCAGCATTTT
d_gene: TRBD2; v_gene: TRBV5-1; j_gene: TRBJ2-5; abundance: .; CDR3aa: CASSWNPSGRAQETQYF; CDR3nt: TGCGCCAGCAGCTGGAATCCTAGCGGGAGGGCACAAGAGACCCAGTACTTC
d_gene: TRBD2; v_gene: TRBV27; j_gene: TRBJ2-1; abundance: once; CDR3aa: CASSLLPVLAGGNGEQFF; CDR3nt: TGTGCCAGCAGTTTATTACCGGTACTAGCGGGAGGGAATGGTGAGCAGTTCTTC
d_gene: .; v_gene: TRBV27; j_gene: TRBJ2-5; abundance: .; CDR3aa: CASSPNGPQETQYF; CDR3nt: TGTGCCAGCAGCCCTAATGGTCCGCAAGAGACCCAGTACTTC
d_gene: .; v_gene: TRBV5-4; j_gene: TRBJ2-7; abundance: .; CDR3aa: CASSLDRHEQYF; CDR3nt: TGTGCCAGCAGCTTGGACAGGCACGAGCAGTACTTC
d_gene: .; v_gene: TRBV9; j_gene: TRBJ2-3; abundance: .; CDR3aa: CASSVSSSSTDTQYF; CDR3nt: TGTGCCAGCAGCGTATCTAGCTCTAGCACAGATACGCAGTATTTT